This T cell receptor beta chain was documented in a study of identical twins. This clonotype occurred a few times. Its antigen remains unknown. Study-wide results and caveats: Twin-shared out-of-frame alpha sequences showed excess low generation probability. Researchers caution that invariant MAIT and iNKT cells could partly confound zero-insertion analyses.

Through template switching, a universal primer site was introduced, and the cDNA contained unique molecular identifiers. Each CDR3 protein gets one entry after TCRdb re-called the 5' RACE reads with MiXCR. The table records some 260,000 distinct CDR3 sequences, about an eighth of them present only once. The receptor's source is a young woman in good health. The sample taken for sequencing was memory (CD45RO+) T cells sorted from blood.

The CDR3 protein is CASSPSYGTANTEAFF. As DNA, the CDR3 is TGTGCCAGCAGTCCATCCTACGGCACAGCCAACACTGAAGCTTTCTTT. The rearrangement links TRBV12-3 or TRBV12-4 to TRBJ1-1; D call uncertain. The CDR3 consists of 16 residues. Trimming took off 5 bases at V and 2 bases at J, with 18 bases between the two ends.